The clone carrying this TCR beta chain is hyperexpanded. The data were obtained in a study of metastatic and nonmetastatic thyroid tumors. All patients were untreated before thyroid surgery. With MiXCR, TCRdb reprocessed the PCR reads. This table has around 8,600 clones, 35% to 45% appearing once. CDR3 length: 13 residues. CDR1 and CDR2 (germline): KGHSH, LQKENI. Between the trimmed V and J ends, which lost 2 bases and 8 bases, there was a span of 12 bases. This chain uses TRBV18 with TRBJ1-2; perhaps TRBD1 as D (6 bases). This sequence was found in a female donor with papillary thyroid cancer or a benign thyroid nodule (not recorded which). Some clones in this sample may be carry-over from other donors' samples. Sequenced: tumor tissue. The CDR3 DNA sequence: TGTGCCAGCTCACCAGAATCAGGGGTCGGCTACACCTTC. Translated, it gives CASSPESGVGYTF.